This T cell receptor (beta chain) was retrieved from a study of blood T cell repertoires in COVID-19. About the research overall: Samples came from the United States, Italy and Spain, spanning acute and convalescent COVID-19.

In the authors' workflow: Estimation of nucleated cell counts was performed using reference gene primer amplification. Libraries were prepared by immunoSEQ multiplex PCR; TCRdb keeps only in-frame clonotypes and omits some of them. The V and J calls and the clone size are those of that table, but D and trimming were determined from the DNA. Here the sample spans 250,000 to 300,000 clones, approximately 90% being singletons. Sequenced: peripheral blood. This receptor was identified in a woman aged 50 to 60 who had recovered from COVID-19.

The CDR3 here is CAISDSFTDTQYF. In DNA, the CDR3 is TGTGCCATCAGTGACAGTTTCACAGATACGCAGTATTTT. The rearrangement uses TRBV10-3 and TRBJ2-3; D ambiguous. Germline CDR1 and CDR2: ENHRY and SYGVKD. V was shortened by 3 bases and J by 2 bases, with 6 bases between the two germline ends. The CDR3 extends over 13 amino acids.